This T cell receptor (beta chain) was sequenced during a study of blood T cell repertoires in COVID-19. Across the whole study: PBMCs, B-cell-depleted T cells, or T cells provided the cDNA or gDNA that made up the material.

CDR3 size: 15 residues. Germline assignment: CDR1 LGHDT and CDR2 YNNKEL (reference sequence). Trimming took 3 bases from V and 3 from J, leaving 13 bases between them. Study processing details: Reference gene primer amplification in the assay estimated nucleated cell counts. This table comes from immunoSEQ multiplex PCR, and its TCRdb copy is limited to in-frame clones, with some not included. V and J calls and clone size follow that table, whereas D and trimming were derived from the DNA. The sample has around 270,000 clones; roughly 84% are singletons. Sequencing was done on a sample of peripheral blood. The TCR originated in a woman aged 40 to 50 who had recovered from COVID-19. The V gene is TRBV3-1 (or the pseudogene TRBV3-2), the J gene TRBJ2-3, with D perhaps matching TRBD2 (5 bases). CDR3 bases: TGTGCCAGCAGCCAGACGGACTCTCTTACAGATACGCAGTATTTT. Translating gives CASSQTDSLTDTQYF.